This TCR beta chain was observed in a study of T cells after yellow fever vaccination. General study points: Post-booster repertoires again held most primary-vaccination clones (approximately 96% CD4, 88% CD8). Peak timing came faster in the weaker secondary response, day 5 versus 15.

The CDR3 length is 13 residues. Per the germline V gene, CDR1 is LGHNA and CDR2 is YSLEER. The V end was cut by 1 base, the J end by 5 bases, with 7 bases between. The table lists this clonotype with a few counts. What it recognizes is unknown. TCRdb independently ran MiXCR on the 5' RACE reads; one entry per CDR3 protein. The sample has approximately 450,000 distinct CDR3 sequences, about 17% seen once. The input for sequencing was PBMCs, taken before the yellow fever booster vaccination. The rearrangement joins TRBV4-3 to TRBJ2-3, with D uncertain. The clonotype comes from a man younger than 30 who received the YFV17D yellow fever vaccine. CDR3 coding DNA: TGCGCCAGCAGCCAAGGGGTGGGAGATACGCAGTATTTT. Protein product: CASSQGVGDTQYF.